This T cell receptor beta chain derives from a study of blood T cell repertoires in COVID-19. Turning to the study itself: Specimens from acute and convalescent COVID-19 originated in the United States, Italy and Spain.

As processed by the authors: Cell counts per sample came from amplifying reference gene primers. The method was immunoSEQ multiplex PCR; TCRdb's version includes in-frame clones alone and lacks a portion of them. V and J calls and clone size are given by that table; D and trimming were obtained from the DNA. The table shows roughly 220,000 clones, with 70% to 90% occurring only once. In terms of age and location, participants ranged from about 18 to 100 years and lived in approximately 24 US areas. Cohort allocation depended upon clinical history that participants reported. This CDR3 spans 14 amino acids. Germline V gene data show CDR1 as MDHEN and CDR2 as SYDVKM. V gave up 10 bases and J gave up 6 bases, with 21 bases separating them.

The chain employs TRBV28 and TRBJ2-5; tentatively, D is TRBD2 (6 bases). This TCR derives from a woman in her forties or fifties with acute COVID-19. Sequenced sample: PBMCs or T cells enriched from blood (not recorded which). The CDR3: CATGSSVAAKTQYF. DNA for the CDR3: TGTGCCACCGGGTCTTCGGTAGCGGCGAAGACCCAGTACTTC.